This TCR beta chain appears in the sequencing data of a study of T cell responses to AZD1222 COVID-19 vaccine. Points from the study as a whole: White British donors predominated, females outnumbered males, and clonal diversity was possibly underestimated. At study baseline, merely six AZD1222 recipients were seropositive.

The CDR3 runs to 13 residues. Germline V gene sequence: CDR1 SGHNT, CDR2 YYREEE (reference sequence). V lost 5 bases and J lost 5, with 13 bases in between. As to this clone: Its antigen is undetermined.

The data were produced by immunoSEQ multiplex PCR, yet TCRdb's version contains in-frame clones alone and is incomplete. The repertoire consists of about 130,000 clones, with roughly nine tenths occurring once and the leading ten covering 1.5% to 2%. The receptor comes from an adult in good health. This chain connects TRBV5-4 to TRBJ2-5; D perhaps matches TRBD2 (6 bases). Specimen: peripheral blood, collected on day 0 of AZD1222 vaccination. The CDR3 region is CASSPTEGETQYF. CDR3 DNA sequence: TGTGCCAGCAGTCCGACGGAGGGGGAGACCCAGTACTTC.